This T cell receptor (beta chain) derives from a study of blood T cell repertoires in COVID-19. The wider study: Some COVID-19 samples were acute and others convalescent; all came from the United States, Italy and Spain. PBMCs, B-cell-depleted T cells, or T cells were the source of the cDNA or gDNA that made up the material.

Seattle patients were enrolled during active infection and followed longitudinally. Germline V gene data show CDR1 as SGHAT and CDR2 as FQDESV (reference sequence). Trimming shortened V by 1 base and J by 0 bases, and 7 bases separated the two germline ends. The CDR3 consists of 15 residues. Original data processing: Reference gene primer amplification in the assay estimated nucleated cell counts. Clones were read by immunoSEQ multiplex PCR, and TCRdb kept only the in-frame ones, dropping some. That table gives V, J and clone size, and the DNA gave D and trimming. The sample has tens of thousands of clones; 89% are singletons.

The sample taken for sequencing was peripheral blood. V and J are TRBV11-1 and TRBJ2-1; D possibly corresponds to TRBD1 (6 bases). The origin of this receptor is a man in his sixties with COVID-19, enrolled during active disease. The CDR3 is CASSLVGGSYNEQFF. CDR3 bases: TGTGCCAGCAGCTTAGTAGGGGGCTCCTACAATGAGCAGTTCTTC. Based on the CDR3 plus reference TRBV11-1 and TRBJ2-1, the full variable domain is EAEVAQSPRYKITEKSQAVAFWCDPISGHATLYWYRQILGQGPELLVQFQDESVVDDSQLPKDRFSAERLKGVDSTLKIQPAELGDSAMYLCASSLVGGSYNEQFFGPGTRLTVL.